This TCR beta chain was obtained from a study of CD8 T cells in ankylosing spondylitis. Study results and caveats: Disease-linked clones were reportedly significantly enriched in matched ankylosing spondylitis synovial fluid. Prior literature has documented some motif variants in synovial fluid and blood from reactive arthritis. Disease-linked clones were CD8+ and relatively rare in peripheral blood. Ankylosing spondylitis blood appeared to carry a characteristic TCR beta motif of under ten highly homologous variants.

V lost 2 bases, J lost 4 bases, and 9 bases stayed unmatched. CDR1 and CDR2 from the germline V gene are DFQATT and SNEGSKA (reference sequence). This CDR3 is built from 16 residues. For TCR beta, libraries came from quantitative 5'-RACE with molecular barcodes. TCRdb reprocessed the 5' RACE reads via MiXCR and lists one record per CDR3 protein. The table lists 350,000 to 550,000 distinct CDR3 sequences, 25% to 30% of them singletons. The sample holds a few counts of this clonotype. Its antigen is still unknown. Material: blood, either unsorted or a sorted T cell fraction (not recorded which). The chain recombines TRBV20-1 with TRBJ2-3, with TRBD2 identical over 10 bases. The TCR comes from a male donor with ankylosing spondylitis. CDR3 residues: CSARMGLAGDSDTQYF. The CDR3, as DNA: TGCAGTGCTAGAATGGGGCTAGCGGGAGACTCAGATACGCAGTATTTT.